This T cell receptor (beta chain) stems from a study of shared clonotypes between healthy human individuals. The data were produced by immunoSEQ multiplex PCR, yet TCRdb's version contains in-frame clones alone and is incomplete. This table holds 450,000 to 700,000 clones, nearly 97% found once. Germline CDR1 and CDR2: MNHEY and SVGAGI. With V trimmed by 4 bases and J by 4 bases, 6 bases remained unmatched. This CDR3 is 16 amino acids long. CD8 cells classed as naive were CD45RO-negative and positively selected for CCR7, excluding terminally differentiated effector memory CD45RA+ cells. This TCR derives from a woman aged 25 to 39 in good health. The gene calls are TRBV6-5 and TRBJ2-5; 13 positions match TRBD2. Sequenced sample: naive CD8+ T cells sorted from blood. CDR3 sequence: CASSSRTSGSPETQYF. In DNA form, the CDR3 reads TGTGCCAGCAGTTCTCGGACTAGCGGGAGCCCAGAGACCCAGTACTTC.